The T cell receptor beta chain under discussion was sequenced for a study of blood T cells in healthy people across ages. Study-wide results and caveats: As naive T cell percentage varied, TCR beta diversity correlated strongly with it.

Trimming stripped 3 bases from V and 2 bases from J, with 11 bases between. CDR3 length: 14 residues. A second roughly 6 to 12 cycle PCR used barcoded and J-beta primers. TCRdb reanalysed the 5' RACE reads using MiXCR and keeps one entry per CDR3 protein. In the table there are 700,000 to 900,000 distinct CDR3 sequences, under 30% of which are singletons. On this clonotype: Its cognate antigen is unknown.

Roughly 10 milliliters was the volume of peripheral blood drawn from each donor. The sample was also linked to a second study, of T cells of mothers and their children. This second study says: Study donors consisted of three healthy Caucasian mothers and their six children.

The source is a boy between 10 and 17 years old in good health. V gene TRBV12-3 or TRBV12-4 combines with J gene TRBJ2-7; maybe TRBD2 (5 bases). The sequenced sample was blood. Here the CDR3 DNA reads TGTGCCAGCAGTTTTTCTCCCGGGGCCTACGAGCAGTACTTC. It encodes CASSFSPGAYEQYF.